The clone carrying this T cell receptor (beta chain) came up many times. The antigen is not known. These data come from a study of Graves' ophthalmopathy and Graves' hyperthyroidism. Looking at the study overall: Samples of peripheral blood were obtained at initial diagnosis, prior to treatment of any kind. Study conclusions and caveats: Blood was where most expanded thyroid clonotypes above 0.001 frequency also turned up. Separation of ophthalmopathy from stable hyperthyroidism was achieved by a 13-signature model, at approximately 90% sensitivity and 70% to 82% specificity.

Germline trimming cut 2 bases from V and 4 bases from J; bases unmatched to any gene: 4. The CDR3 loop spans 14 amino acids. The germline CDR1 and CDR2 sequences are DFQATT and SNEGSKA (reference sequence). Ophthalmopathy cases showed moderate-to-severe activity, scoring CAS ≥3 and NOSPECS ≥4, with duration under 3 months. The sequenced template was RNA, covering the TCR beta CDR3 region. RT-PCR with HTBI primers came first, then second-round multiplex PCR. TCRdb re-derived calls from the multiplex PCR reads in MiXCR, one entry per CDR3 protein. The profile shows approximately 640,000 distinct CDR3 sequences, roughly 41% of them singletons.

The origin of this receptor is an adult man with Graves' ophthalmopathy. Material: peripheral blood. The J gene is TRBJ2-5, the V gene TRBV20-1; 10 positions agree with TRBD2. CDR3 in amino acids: CSARSLAGVETQYF. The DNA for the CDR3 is TGCAGTGCTAGATCGCTAGCGGGGGTAGAGACCCAGTACTTC.